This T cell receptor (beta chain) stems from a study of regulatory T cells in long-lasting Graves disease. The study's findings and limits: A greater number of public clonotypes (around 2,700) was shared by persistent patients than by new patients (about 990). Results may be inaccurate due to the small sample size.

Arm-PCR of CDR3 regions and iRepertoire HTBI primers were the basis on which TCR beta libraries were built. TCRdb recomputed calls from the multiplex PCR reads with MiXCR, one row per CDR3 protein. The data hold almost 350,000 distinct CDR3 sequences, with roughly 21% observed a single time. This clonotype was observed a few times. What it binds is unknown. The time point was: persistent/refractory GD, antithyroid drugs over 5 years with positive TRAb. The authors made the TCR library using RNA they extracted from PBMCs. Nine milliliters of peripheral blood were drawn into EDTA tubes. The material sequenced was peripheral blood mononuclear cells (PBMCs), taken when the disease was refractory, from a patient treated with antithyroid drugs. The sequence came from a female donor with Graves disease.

In DNA, the CDR3 is TGTGCCAGCAGCTCGAGGACTAGCGGGAGTTCGAAGCAGTACTTC. It yields the protein CASSSRTSGSSKQYF. This sequence joins TRBV7-6 and TRBJ2-7; 13 nucleotides match TRBD2. From germline, CDR1 is SGHVS and CDR2 FNYEAQ. The CDR3 runs to 15 residues. V shed 4 bases, J shed 8 bases, and the junction held 8 bases outside the gene matches.